This record covers a single TCR beta chain. The sample originates from a study of blood T cell repertoires in COVID-19. Background on the study: The analysed material was cDNA or gDNA that came from T cells, B-cell-depleted T cells, or PBMCs.

V shed 2 bases, J shed 3 bases, and the junction held 6 bases outside the gene matches. The CDR3 is 15 amino acids. Germline V gene data show CDR1 as SGHNT and CDR2 as YYREEE (reference sequence). Participants, roughly 18 to 90 years old, spanned some 23 US areas. Cohort assignment relied on participant-reported clinical history. Original processing notes: Reference gene primer amplification yielded estimated nucleated cell counts. Profiling relied on immunoSEQ multiplex PCR, and the TCRdb table lists in-frame clones only, not all of them. V, J and clone size were drawn from that table, and D and trimming were deduced from the DNA. The table includes around 260,000 clones, approximately 79% detected once.

The sequenced sample was PBMCs or T cells enriched from blood (not recorded which). This chain uses TRBV5-4 with TRBJ1-2; TRBD1 aligns across 8 bases. This clonotype originated in a man aged 25 to 45 with acute COVID-19. The CDR3 loop reads CASSFGTGAHYGYTF. CDR3 coding DNA: TGTGCCAGCAGCTTCGGGACAGGTGCTCACTATGGCTACACCTTC.